This T cell receptor beta chain emerged from a study of PD-1 blockade in classical Hodgkin lymphoma (TCRdb year 2020). With respect to the entire study: Nivolumab dosing was 3 mg/kg intravenously every 2 weeks, continuing until either disease progression or unacceptable toxicity. The study used TCR beta sequencing and CyTOF to define a peripheral blood immune signature of response to PD-1 blockade in classical Hodgkin lymphoma.

On this clone itself: Its antigen has not been determined. Within one base of it there is no much larger clone, and no base qualities were kept.

The paper as a whole reports these results and caveats: Among trial patients, those achieving complete response had baseline diversity similar to that of newly diagnosed patients, while diversity was significantly lower in partial responders and progressors. Baseline TCR diversity was reported as lower in newly diagnosed patients than in healthy donors, and lower still in relapsed/refractory patients. Lower diversity was observed in patients in whom nivolumab was started less than 1 year after ASCT, and these patients were excluded from later analyses so that confounding by immune reconstitution would be avoided. The study covered only a single clinical trial cohort, and the causes of the repertoire differences, possibly disease activity or prior therapy, were still not defined. A significant rise by C4D1 was seen in CD4+ but not CD8+ TCR diversity (p=0.0027 vs p=0.16), with the rise being most apparent in complete responders (p=0.02).

The Qiagen DNeasy kit was used to extract genomic DNA both from unsorted PBMCs and from the negatively selected CD4+ and CD8+ fractions. TCR beta CDR3 regions were subjected to amplification by immunoSEQ multiplex PCR with primers that anneal to V and J segments. A synthetic immune receptor repertoire was used to minimize amplification bias, and remaining bias was computationally removed after sequencing. Concerning the study's data processing: Repertoire diversity was quantified as the Shannon entropy index using custom Python scripts. The unsorted, CD4+ and CD8+ repertoires were each analyzed separately, with the exception of combined analyses, where CD4+ and CD8+ sequences were merged in silico. A clone was considered expanded if an increase in frequency of at least 2-fold after treatment relative to C1D1 was found, and a pseudocount of 0.5 was applied to clones undetected at baseline. Singleton clones were defined as clones with 0 or 1 copy at C1D1, and non-singleton clones were defined as clones with 2 or more copies. By matching protein sequences in sorted samples from the same patient, clones expanded in unsorted samples were annotated as CD4+, CD8+ or unknown. Diversity changes from C1D1 to C4D1 were tested in paired samples using Wilcoxon tests. The table comes from immuneACCESS by way of TCRdb, which keeps in-frame sequences with V and J called. Part of the clones is missing from these tables; in studies checked, under half for an unresolved V gene and the rest for unknown reasons. V, J and clone size were drawn from that table, and D and trimming were deduced from the DNA. This sample has about 39,000 clones in its table, and about 80% of those were observed once. The ten top clones hold around 9.8% of the sample.

The CDR3 goes from the cysteine to the phenylalanine over 13 residues. The sequence is cut down to CDR3 DNA, 39 bases in frame from base 1. Via the germline V gene, CDR1 is KGHSH and CDR2 LQKENI. V gives up 2 bases and J gives up 3 bases, and the segment between their germline ends measures 8 bases. Per the publication, the time point label means: cycle 4 day 1 (C4D1), after five to seven weeks of nivolumab. Every trial patient had relapsed following autologous stem cell transplantation, and prior brentuximab vedotin exposure was what differed among cohorts A, B and C. The trial cohort was composed of about 58 patients with relapsed/refractory classical Hodgkin lymphoma, for whom complete response, partial response or progressive disease was recorded as best overall response. Trial patients were treated with single-agent nivolumab in the multi-cohort phase II CheckMate 205 trial. An independent review committee assessed best overall response by applying the 2007 International Working Group response criteria. PBMCs from the trial were collected at three points: immediately before nivolumab initiation (C1D1), and during therapy at cycle 2 day 1 and cycle 4 day 1. Peripheral blood was collected in 8 mL Vacutainer Cell Preparation Tubes, from which PBMCs were isolated by centrifugation and then cryopreserved.

The sample consisted of peripheral blood mononuclear cells (PBMCs), taken before the fourth cycle of nivolumab. The chain employs TRBV18 and TRBJ2-7, and TRBD1 may be the D gene, going by 5 matching bases. The sequence was collected from a human donor with classical Hodgkin lymphoma. The nucleotide sequence is TGTGCCAGCTCACCAGCAGGGAACTACGAGCAGTACTTC. Its translation is CASSPAGNYEQYF.